These T cell receptor beta chains were read from a single sample in a study of T cell repertoires in cytomegalovirus infection. Using its own MiXCR run on the reads, TCRdb lists one record per CDR3 protein. This sample carries about 530,000 distinct CDR3 sequences, roughly 29% of them seen once, and the ten largest clones take about 12%. The sequenced material came from PBMCs. These receptors originate from a human donor in good health (CMV status not recorded). Some clones in this sample may be carry-over from other donors' samples. Each CDR3 is given with its conserved first and last residue.

J	V	length	CDR3
TRBJ1-6	TRBV4-3	15	CASSQESRDRSPLHF
TRBJ2-3	TRBV19	16	CASSIVRLVESDTQYF
TRBJ2-3	TRBV12-3/TRBV12-4	15	CASSWTGGERDTQYF
TRBJ1-4	TRBV19	13	CASSGYQAEKLFF
TRBJ2-7	TRBV7-9	16	CASSLWSASGIYEQYF
TRBJ1-1	TRBV7-2	15	CASSPRGHLSTEAFF
TRBJ2-3	TRBV12-3/TRBV12-4	15	CASSTASRFTDTQYF
TRBJ1-1	TRBV18	15	CASSTTDQAYTEAFF
TRBJ1-1	TRBV6-5	16	CASSYSNSPGWAEAFF
TRBJ2-7	TRBV7-2	16	CASSFLPSGINYEQYF
TRBJ2-1	TRBV11-1	14	CASSSVAGGSRQFF
TRBJ2-5	TRBV7-9	15	CASSPGLHIQETQYF
TRBJ1-5	TRBV7-2	14	CASSTGQGDQPQHF
TRBJ2-1	TRBV20-1	11	CSARHHNEQFF
TRBJ1-4	TRBV10-3	16	CAISVGGAATNEKLFF
TRBJ2-1	TRBV14	16	CASSPPPASLINEQFF
TRBJ2-1	TRBV12-3/TRBV12-4	17	CASRRTARDSSYNEQFF
TRBJ1-5	TRBV18	14	CASSSEHSNQPQHF
TRBJ2-1	TRBV7-2	14	CASSLGRGGAEQFF
TRBJ2-3	TRBV5-6	16	CASTPGLAGGTDTQYF
TRBJ2-1	TRBV27	13	CASSDWDSHEQFF
TRBJ1-6	TRBV6-2/TRBV6-3	15	CASSYRGLGNSPLHF
TRBJ2-3	TRBV6-4	14	CASSDSGGPGTQYF
TRBJ1-2	TRBV7-2	12	CASSLRAYGYTF